This T cell receptor (beta chain) originates from a study of cytotoxic CD8 clonotypes in ibrutinib-treated CLL. Background on the study: The patients, under twelve relapsed/refractory and about 14 treatment-naive, included about 18 who were IGHV unmutated. Partial responses totalled some 24 and complete responses 2; after median approximately 6 years, 14 remained remitted and approximately 12 progressed. Response specimens were obtained following a median treatment duration of 12 months, with a range of 6 to 36.

Sequenced by immunoSEQ multiplex PCR; TCRdb stores in-frame clones only, minus some. The profile shows more than 300,000 clones, roughly 80% of them singletons. Trimming cost V 1 base and J 6 bases, with 10 bases left between them. Germline values: CDR1 MGHRA, CDR2 YSYEKL. The CDR3 is 13 amino acids. A few counts support this clone. The sequence was obtained from a human donor with chronic lymphocytic leukemia. This chain connects TRBV4-1 to TRBJ2-7, with TRBD1 as a possible D gene (6 bases). Sequenced here: PBMCs, sampled before ibrutinib treatment. The CDR3: CASSQVTGREQYF. CDR3 sequence (DNA): TGCGCCAGCAGCCAAGTCACAGGGCGCGAGCAGTACTTC.